This paragraph covers one TCR beta chain sequence. Source study methods: The assay estimated nucleated cells by amplifying reference gene primers. The data were produced by immunoSEQ multiplex PCR, yet TCRdb's version contains in-frame clones alone and is incomplete. V and J calls plus clone size are reproduced from that table; the DNA served to infer D and trimming. The table includes roughly 190,000 clones, about 80% detected once. The sample originates from a study of blood T cell repertoires in COVID-19. Turning to the study itself: The analysed material was cDNA or gDNA that came from T cells, B-cell-depleted T cells, or PBMCs.

Seattle-derived patients entered the study during active infection and were followed longitudinally. Germline lookup yields CDR1 SGHTA and CDR2 FQGNSA. The CDR3 totals 17 residues. The trim removed 5 bases at V and 7 bases at J, leaving 16 bases unmatched. The chain combines TRBV7-2 with TRBJ2-3; 9 bases map to TRBD2. Material for sequencing was peripheral blood. This sequence originates from a woman aged 60 to 75 with COVID-19, enrolled during active disease. The CDR3 nucleotides are TGTGCCAGCAGCCCCATCCCTGCGGGAGGGCCGGGAAATACGCAGTATTTT. The encoded protein is CASSPIPAGGPGNTQYF.